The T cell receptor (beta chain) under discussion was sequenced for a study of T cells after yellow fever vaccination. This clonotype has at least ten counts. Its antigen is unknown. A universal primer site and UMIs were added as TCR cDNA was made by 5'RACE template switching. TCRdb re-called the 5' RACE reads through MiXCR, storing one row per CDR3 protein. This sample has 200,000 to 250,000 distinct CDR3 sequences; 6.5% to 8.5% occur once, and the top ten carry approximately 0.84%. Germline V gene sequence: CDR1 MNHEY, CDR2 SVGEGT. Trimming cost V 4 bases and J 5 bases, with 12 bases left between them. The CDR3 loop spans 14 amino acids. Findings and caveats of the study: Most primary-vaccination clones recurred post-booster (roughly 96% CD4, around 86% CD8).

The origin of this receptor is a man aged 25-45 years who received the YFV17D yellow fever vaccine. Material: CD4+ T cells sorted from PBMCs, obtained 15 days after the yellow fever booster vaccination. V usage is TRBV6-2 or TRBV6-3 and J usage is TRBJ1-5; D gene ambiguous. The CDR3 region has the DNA TGTGCCAGCAGTTTGAACGTAGGTCATCAGCCCCAGCATTTT. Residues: CASSLNVGHQPQHF.